This TCR beta chain was observed in a study of molecular identifiers for immune sequencing clone quantification. This clonotype has just a few counts. Per germline, CDR1 MRHNA and CDR2 SNTAGT. The CDR3 runs 15 residues. Trimming removed 0 bases at V and 10 bases at J, with 13 bases between. Naive CD8 T cells were sorted as CD8+CD4-CCR7+CD45RA+. TCRdb ran MiXCR on the PCR reads and lists one entry per CDR3 protein. Here the sample spans 60,000 to 80,000 distinct CDR3 sequences, about a fifth being singletons. This rearrangement joins TRBV6-4 to TRBJ1-6; D is perhaps TRBD1 (6 bases). The sample taken for sequencing was naive CD8+ T cells from blood, with Jurkat cell RNA spiked in. Regarding subset: FACS-sorted CD8+CD4-CCR7+CD45RA+ naive T cells. This receptor was identified in a human donor in good health. Some libraries in this study had Jurkat cell RNA spiked in. CDR3: CASSDSPGEGSPLHF. The CDR3 DNA reads as TGTGCCAGCAGTGACTCACCAGGGGAAGGATCACCCCTCCACTTT.